This TCR beta chain was recorded in a study of CXCR3-negative and CXCR3-positive naive CD8 T cells. Study findings and constraints: Compared with CXCR3-negative naive cells, CXCR3-positive naive cells showed more hydrophobic TRB CDR3s. Each naive subset displayed comparably high diversity, whereas memory CD8+ cells displayed much lower diversity. CXCR3 expression dropped partially after cryopreservation, and most assays relied on fresh PBMCs. TRB CDR3 properties were used to infer TCR strength, and surface CD5 was comparable between naive subsets. Both naive subsets, CXCR3-negative and CXCR3-positive, displayed similar TRBV-TRBJ usage, unlike memory cells.

The CDR3 is 14 amino acids. Germline CDR1 SQVTM, CDR2 ANQGSEA. In regard to this clonotype: Its antigen is not identified.

Via 5' RACE with UMI labels, TRB cDNA libraries were prepared. Reprocessing the 5' RACE reads, TCRdb reports a single entry for every CDR3 protein and omits DNA. This sample carries fewer than 65,000 distinct CDR3 sequences, with 4% to 5.5% going to the ten biggest clones. This sequence originates from a human donor in good health. Some clones in this sample may be carry-over from other donors' samples. Source material: naive CXCR3+ CD8+ T cells from blood. Subset here: CD45RO-CCR7+CD27+CD95- naive CD8+ T cells expressing CXCR3 (TNR3+). The chain combines TRBV29-1 with TRBJ2-1; the D call of TRBD2 rests on TCRdb alone, since no DNA is present to check it. CDR3 in amino acids: CSVEEAGGNNEQFF.